The present TCR beta chain was sequenced within a study of blood T cell repertoires in COVID-19. Study as a whole: The analysed material was cDNA or gDNA that came from T cells, B-cell-depleted T cells, or PBMCs.

J lost 6 bases, V lost 8 bases, and 6 bases had no gene match. The CDR3 extends over 14 amino acids. CDR1 and CDR2 from the germline V gene are MRHNA and SNTAGT. Sequencing used immunoSEQ multiplex PCR; TCRdb keeps in-frame clones, though not all of them. The table shows hundreds of thousands of clones, with about 85% occurring only once. The specimen was peripheral blood. The clonotype originates from a man aged 18 to 29 with active or convalescent COVID-19. V is TRBV6-4 and J is TRBJ2-1; TRBD2 matches 11 bases. The CDR3 reads CASARLAGSNEQFF. DNA for the CDR3: TGTGCCAGCGCCAGACTAGCGGGGAGCAATGAGCAGTTCTTC.